The 13 T cell receptor beta chains listed next were all sequenced from one sample in a study of shared T cell receptors in the human thymus. Measured with immunoSEQ multiplex PCR; TCRdb has only the in-frame clones, and not every one. The table includes hundreds of thousands of clones, approximately 87% detected once. These same data were also listed under a study on human thymus T cells.

Sequenced sample: thymocytes. The source is a boy in the first two years of life with a congenital heart defect.

The chain carries TRBV10-3 and TRBJ1-2; D is undetermined. CDR1 and CDR2 (germline): ENHRY, SYGVKD. CDR3 size: 13 residues. Deletions cut 6 bases from V and 8 bases from J, with 16 bases between. The CDR3 loop is CAIRTETTGGYTF. The CDR3 DNA reads TGTGCCATCAGGACGGAAACCACGGGGGGCTACACCTTC.

The chain joins TRBV4-1 to TRBJ1-3, with TRBD1 matching 10 bases. V was pared by 0 bases and J by 3 bases, with 20 bases of the junction left unmatched. The V gene's germline CDR1 is MGHRA and CDR2 YSYEKL. This CDR3 region has 22 residues. This CDR3 reads CASSQDGLGDRGCSLDGNTIYF. The DNA for the CDR3 is TGCGCCAGCAGCCAAGATGGACTTGGGGACAGGGGTTGTTCTCTGGATGGAAACACCATATATTTT.

V and J are TRBV27 and TRBJ2-7; TRBD1 agrees at 9 bases. Per the germline V gene, CDR1 is MNHEY and CDR2 is SMNVEV (reference sequence). V was clipped by 6 bases and J by 5 bases; unmatched bases: 5. The CDR3 is 13 residues long. CDR3 amino acids: CASSSGQGNEQYF. The CDR3 nucleotides read TGTGCCAGCAGCTCGGGACAGGGAAACGAGCAGTACTTC.

This chain connects TRBV28 to TRBJ2-3, with D perhaps TRBD2 (7 bases). The germline V and J ends were trimmed by 5 bases and 1 base, with 13 bases remaining between them. This CDR3 is built from 15 residues. Germline CDR1 is MDHEN and CDR2 is SYDVKM. CDR3 residues: CASSVRGPRTDTQYF. DNA of the CDR3: TGTGCCAGCAGTGTGCGGGGGCCACGCACAGATACGCAGTATTTT. Combining the CDR3 with reference TRBV28 and TRBJ2-3 gives the whole variable domain DVKVTQSSRYLVKRTGEKVFLECVQDMDHENMFWYRQDPGLGLRLIYFSYDVKMKEKGDIPEGYSVSREKKERFSLILESASTNQTSMYLCASSVRGPRTDTQYFGPGTRLTVL.

The chain couples TRBV5-6 to TRBJ2-2; D is possibly TRBD2 (5 bases). The CDR3 loop spans 15 amino acids. V was pared by 0 bases and J by 5 bases, with 11 bases between. CDR1 and CDR2 from the germline V gene are SGHDT and YYEEEE. The CDR3 nucleotides read TGTGCCAGCAGCTTGGTGGGAGCACAGACCGGGGAGCTGTTTTTT. Encoded protein: CASSLVGAQTGELFF.

The J gene is TRBJ1-1, the V gene TRBV7-8; possible D gene TRBD1, 5 bases. Per germline, CDR1 SGHVS and CDR2 FQNEAQ. The CDR3 totals 17 residues. Trimming shortened V by 2 bases and J by 3 bases, and 19 bases separated the two germline ends. The CDR3 DNA reads as TGTGCCAGCAGCTTAATGCGGGGGATTCCATCTTACACTGAAGCTTTCTTT. Translation gives CASSLMRGIPSYTEAFF.

V and J are TRBV5-1 and TRBJ2-3, with 10 bases matching TRBD2. This CDR3 spans 20 amino acids. After removal of 0 bases from V and 0 bases from J, the junction contained 13 bases not matched to a gene. Germline-derived CDR1 and CDR2 are SGHRS and YFSETQ. The CDR3 DNA reads as TGCGCCAGCAGCTTGGTTGTAGCGGGAGGCAATGGTACTAGCACAGATACGCAGTATTTT. It translates to CASSLVVAGGNGTSTDTQYF.

This sequence joins TRBV5-1 and TRBJ2-7; possibly TRBD2 for D (7 bases). CDR3 size: 20 residues. The germline gives CDR1 SGHRS, CDR2 YFSETQ. Between the trimmed V and J ends, which lost 3 bases and 3 bases, there was a span of 31 bases. The CDR3 sequence is CASSWEGVQGPEALFYEQYF. The CDR3, as DNA: TGCGCCAGCAGCTGGGAGGGGGTACAGGGTCCGGAGGCTCTTTTCTACGAGCAGTACTTC.

J is TRBJ2-7 and V is TRBV25-1; a possible D gene is TRBD1 (5 bases). This CDR3 has 15 amino acids. Germline CDR1 reads MGHDK; CDR2 reads SYGVNS. V lost 8 bases to trimming and J lost 6 bases, with 23 bases between them. DNA of the CDR3: TGTGCCAGCGGACCGAACGACAGTCTAGGTAGCGAGCAGTACTTC. Encoded protein: CASGPNDSLGSEQYF.

The CDR3 nucleotides read TGTGCCAGCAGCTTTTTTGGACAGCTGAACACTGAAGCTTTCTTT. It encodes CASSFFGQLNTEAFF. The rearrangement links TRBV7-9 to TRBJ1-1; D might be TRBD1 (6 bases). Trimming removed 3 bases at V and 0 bases at J, with 11 bases between. Germline CDR1 is SEHNR and CDR2 is FQNEAQ (reference sequence). This CDR3 has 15 residues.

The V gene is TRBV2, the J gene TRBJ1-1; 8 bases map to TRBD1. The CDR3 loop spans 14 amino acids. The V segment lost 6 bases and the J segment 4 bases; nucleotides outside the gene matches: 7. CDR1 is SNHLY and CDR2 is FYNNEI in the germline V gene. The CDR3 sequence: CASRPGQAFTEAFF. The DNA of the CDR3 is TGTGCCAGCAGACCGGGACAGGCCTTCACTGAAGCTTTCTTT.

In DNA form, the CDR3 reads TGCGCCAGCAGCATGACTAGAGATAGTGAGCAGTTCTTC. Residues: CASSMTRDSEQFF. The rearrangement links TRBV5-1 to TRBJ2-1, with a possible D match to TRBD2 (6 bases). This CDR3 has 13 amino acids. Germline CDR1 reads SGHRS; CDR2 reads YFSETQ. Trimming took 4 bases from V and 9 from J, leaving 14 bases between them. The full variable domain, with the rest looked up from reference TRBV5-1 and TRBJ2-1, is KAGVTQTPRYLIKTRGQQVTLSCSPISGHRSVSWYQQTPGQGLQFLFEYFSETQRNKGNFPGRFSGRQFSNSRSEMNVSTLELGDSALYLCASSMTRDSEQFFGPGTRLTVL.

The chain combines TRBV6-5 with TRBJ2-5; TRBD2 aligns across 8 bases. The CDR3 runs to 15 residues. Germline lookup yields CDR1 MNHEY and CDR2 SVGAGI. Germline trimming cut 5 bases from V and 6 bases from J; bases unmatched to any gene: 11. DNA for the CDR3: TGTGCCAGCAGTCCCGGGGGGGATGACTGGAAGACCCAGTACTTC. It translates to CASSPGGDDWKTQYF.